These 3 T cell receptor beta chains were all obtained from the same sample, sequenced in a study of cytotoxic CD8 clonotypes in ibrutinib-treated CLL. Produced via immunoSEQ multiplex PCR; TCRdb's table is partial and in-frame only. The table lists roughly 200,000 clones, 60% to 80% of them singletons. The source material was PBMCs, sampled after 12 months of ibrutinib treatment. These TCRs come from a human donor with chronic lymphocytic leukemia.

This clone was counted between two and nine times. J is TRBJ2-1 and V is TRBV4-1, with a tentative D call TRBD2 (6 bases). The CDR3 runs to 18 residues. Germline V gives CDR1 MGHRA, CDR2 YSYEKL. Trimming left V 0 bases short and J 2 bases short, with 17 bases between. This CDR3 reads CASSQELYGGPTYNEQFF. CDR3 DNA sequence: TGCGCCAGCAGCCAAGAGCTTTACGGAGGGCCCACCTACAATGAGCAGTTCTTC.

This clone was seen just once. The J gene is TRBJ1-3, the V gene TRBV28; 9 nucleotides align to TRBD1. The CDR3 has 17 residues. In germline, CDR1 is MDHEN, CDR2 SYDVKM. After removal of 10 bases from V and 3 bases from J, the junction contained 16 bases not matched to a gene. The CDR3 spells CATLSSTGTGIGNTIYF. CDR3 bases: TGTGCCACCTTGTCCTCGACCGGGACAGGGATTGGAAACACCATATATTTT.

Written as DNA, the CDR3 is TGTGCCAGCAGCTTGGGAGGGGGAAGAGAGACCCAGTACTTC. Its protein product is CASSLGGGRETQYF. The J gene is TRBJ2-5, the V gene TRBV5-8, with D perhaps matching TRBD1 (6 bases). Germline V lookup: CDR1 SGHTS, CDR2 YDEGEE. This CDR3 comprises 14 residues. V dropped 0 bases and J dropped 4 bases, with 10 bases sitting between them.